This is a list of T cell receptor beta chains from one sample in a study of T cell responses to AZD1222 COVID-19 vaccine. Sequenced by immunoSEQ multiplex PCR; TCRdb stores in-frame clones only, minus some. The sample has about 140,000 clones; 85% to 95% are singletons. This material consisted of peripheral blood, taken on day 0 of AZD1222 vaccination. The receptors were sampled from an adult in good health. Each CDR3 is given with its conserved first and last residue. D genes are given only for firm matches. Size is stated for part of the rows, as once, few or many counts, or as a class when the clone is expanded.

clone_size	v_call	d_call	j_call	cdr3_nt	cdr3_aa
-	TRBV5-4	-	TRBJ2-5	TGTGCCAGCAGCTTGGCTGATTCCCAGGTCTGGGAGACCCAGTACTTC	CASSLADSQVWETQYF
-	TRBV10-3	TRBD1	TRBJ1-6	TGTGCCATCAGCCCAACAGGGGGCTATAATTCACCCCTCCACTTT	CAISPTGGYNSPLHF
-	TRBV19	TRBD2	TRBJ2-5	TGTGCCAGTAGAGGGACTAGCGGGGAGACGTACCAAGAGACCCAGTACTTC	CASRGTSGETYQETQYF
-	TRBV28	TRBD1	TRBJ1-1	TGTGCCAGCAGCGTCCCTACAGGGGAGAACACTGAAGCTTTCTTT	CASSVPTGENTEAFF
-	TRBV7-2	TRBD1	TRBJ1-1	TGTGCCAGCAGCCCCCGGGGGGAACAGGGGGCTTTCTTT	CASSPRGEQGAFF
-	TRBV28	-	TRBJ2-7	TGTGCCAGCAGGGACGACGGACCCTACGAGCAGTACTTC	CASRDDGPYEQYF
-	TRBV2	-	TRBJ2-1	TGTGCCAGCACTCCTAGGGGTAGGACCTACAATGAGCAGTTCTTC	CASTPRGRTYNEQFF
once	TRBV19	-	TRBJ1-3	TGTGCCAGTAGTAGCGGCAGGGCCTCCTCTGGAAACACCATATATTTT	CASSSGRASSGNTIYF
-	TRBV19	-	TRBJ1-4	TGTGCCAGTAGTTTGGGTGGAGAAAAACTGTTTTTT	CASSLGGEKLFF
-	TRBV6-1	-	TRBJ1-5	TGTGCCAGCAGTCCAGCGGGGAATCAGCCCCAGCATTTT	CASSPAGNQPQHF
once	TRBV7-2	TRBD2	TRBJ2-7	TGTGCCAGCACGACCCTAGCGGGGCTCTACGAGCAGTACTTC	CASTTLAGLYEQYF
-	TRBV23-1	-	TRBJ1-6	TGCGCCAGCAGTCCGCTCCAATCCGACGACAGTTACCACCCCAGCTCCTATAATTCACCCCTCCACTTT	CASSPLQSDDSYHPSSYNSPLHF
-	TRBV5-8	TRBD1	TRBJ1-2	TGTGCCAGCAGCACCGGAGCCGGACAGGGAGATTATCGGTATGGCTACACCTTC	CASSTGAGQGDYRYGYTF
few	TRBV5-1	-	TRBJ1-1	TGCGCCAGCAGCCCGCAGATGGGGAACACTGAAGCTTTCTTT	CASSPQMGNTEAFF
-	TRBV5-1	-	TRBJ2-7	TGCGCCAGCAGCTTTAATCTACAAACCTACGAGCAGTACTTC	CASSFNLQTYEQYF
-	TRBV24-1	TRBD2	TRBJ2-1	TGTGCCACCAGTGATTCTCTAGCGGGGGGTTTCGGTGAGCAGTTCTTC	CATSDSLAGGFGEQFF
-	TRBV7-2	-	TRBJ2-1	TGTGCCAGCAGCTTCACTGGTTACAATGAGCAGTTCTTC	CASSFTGYNEQFF
-	TRBV27	-	TRBJ1-3	TGTGCCAGCAGTTCCGTAACCGGAAACACCATATATTTT	CASSSVTGNTIYF
-	TRBV5-1	-	TRBJ1-1	TGCGCCAGCAGTCCCCACAGGGTCGGAGGGACTGAAGCTTTCTTT	CASSPHRVGGTEAFF
-	TRBV7-6	TRBD1	TRBJ1-4	TGTGCCAGCAGCCAGGGACAGGGAGGAGAAAAACTGTTTTTT	CASSQGQGGEKLFF
few	TRBV19	-	TRBJ1-1	TGTGCCAGTAGTATTAGCGGGAACACTGAAGCTTTCTTT	CASSISGNTEAFF
-	TRBV2	-	TRBJ1-1	TGTGCCAGCACGACAGACCCATACACTGAAGCTTTCTTT	CASTTDPYTEAFF
-	TRBV24-1	-	TRBJ1-1	TGTGCCACCATACGAGGCAGGGCAGGGCGATCGACTGAAGCTTTCTTT	CATIRGRAGRSTEAFF
-	TRBV6-5	-	TRBJ1-1	TGTGCCAGCAGTCCTTTGGGCACTGAAGCTTTCTTT	CASSPLGTEAFF
-	TRBV15	-	TRBJ2-5	TGTGCCACCAGCAGCCCGTGGGAGACCCAGTACTTC	CATSSPWETQYF
-	TRBV24-1	TRBD1	TRBJ2-1	TGTGCCACCAGTGGGGACAGGGGGCCGACGAATGAGCAGTTCTTC	CATSGDRGPTNEQFF
-	TRBV9	-	TRBJ2-5	TGTGCCAGCAGCCCTCACTGGGGGGTTCAGGAGACCCAGTACTTC	CASSPHWGVQETQYF
-	TRBV7-2	TRBD2	TRBJ2-1	TGTGCCAGCAGCTTAGGACTAGCGGGACCCTCAGAGTTCTTC	CASSLGLAGPSEFF
-	TRBV7-9	-	TRBJ1-2	TGTGCCAGCAGCTTCAGGACCTCTGGGTACGGCTACACCTTC	CASSFRTSGYGYTF
-	TRBV27	TRBD1	TRBJ1-1	TGTGCCAGCAGTTTATCGACAGGGATCCTTTCTGAAGCTTTCTTT	CASSLSTGILSEAFF
-	TRBV25-1	-	TRBJ2-7	TGTGCCAGCAGTGATTCCCGAGTGGGGGAGTCCTACGAGCAGTACTTC	CASSDSRVGESYEQYF
-	TRBV19	-	TRBJ1-5	TGTGCCAGTACCCCTAGTATCGAGGGCGGGGAAATAGGCAATCAGCCCCAGCATTTT	CASTPSIEGGEIGNQPQHF
-	TRBV27	-	TRBJ1-2	TGTGCCAGCAGTCCCGGGACAAGCTCCCTCTATGGCTACACCTTC	CASSPGTSSLYGYTF
-	TRBV14	TRBD1	TRBJ1-2	TGTGCCAGCAGCCAAGCCGACAGGGGTTTCTATGGCTACACCTTC	CASSQADRGFYGYTF
-	TRBV7-9	-	TRBJ2-4	TGTGCCAGCAGCTTAGGCAGACTAGCCAAAAACATTCAGTACTTC	CASSLGRLAKNIQYF
-	TRBV18	-	TRBJ2-1	TGTGCCAGCTCACCGGCGAATGAGCAGTTCTTC	CASSPANEQFF
-	TRBV6-4	-	TRBJ1-1	TGTGCCAGCAGACACGGCGCAGGGAACGCTGTAGCTTTCTTT	CASRHGAGNAVAFF
-	TRBV10-3	-	TRBJ2-5	TGTGCCATCAGTGAGTCGGATGGAGACTCCGGGGAGACCCAGTACTTC	CAISESDGDSGETQYF
-	TRBV6-2/TRBV6-3	-	TRBJ2-3	TGTGCCAGCAGTCGGCCGGCCCTTGGAACGCAGTATTTT	CASSRPALGTQYF
-	TRBV6-5	-	TRBJ1-2	TGTGCCAGCAGTTACAGGGGGACTTACTATGGCTACACCTTC	CASSYRGTYYGYTF
-	TRBV12-2	-	TRBJ2-7	TGTGCAAGTCGCGGGAGGCAGGTCAGGGAATTAGGTGACGAGCAGTACTTC	CASRGRQVRELGDEQYF
few	TRBV30	-	TRBJ1-1	TGTGCCTGGAGTGAACTGGGAGGGTCCCTTTTAAGTATGAACACTGAAGCTTTCTTT	CAWSELGGSLLSMNTEAFF
many	TRBV6-4	-	TRBJ2-3	TGTGCCAGCAGTGACCGGAGCACAGATACGCAGTATTTT	CASSDRSTDTQYF
-	TRBV2	TRBD1	TRBJ1-2	TGTGCCAGCAGTCAGACAGGGGACTATGGCTACACCTTC	CASSQTGDYGYTF
-	TRBV23-1	-	TRBJ1-2	TGCGCCAGCAGTCAATCGGAAAGAGGGGACTATGGCTACACCTTC	CASSQSERGDYGYTF
-	TRBV18	-	TRBJ1-5	TGTGCCAGCTCGCCCCAGATGGGGGGCGAGAGGTACGGCAATCAGCCCCAGCATTTT	CASSPQMGGERYGNQPQHF
-	TRBV28	TRBD2	TRBJ2-2	TGTGCCGCGGCTAGCGGGAGTCGCGACACCGGGGAGCTGTTTTTT	CAAASGSRDTGELFF
-	TRBV7-8	-	TRBJ1-6	TGTGCCAGCAGGGAGGAACCGGGGATTAATTCACCCCTCCACTTT	CASREEPGINSPLHF
-	TRBV5-8	-	TRBJ2-3	TGTGCCAGCAGCTTAGGTGTGGGCACAGATACGCAGTATTTT	CASSLGVGTDTQYF
-	TRBV7-2	-	TRBJ2-3	TGTGCCAGCAGCTTAGCGGGCCCTTCCACAGATACGCAGTATTTT	CASSLAGPSTDTQYF
-	TRBV13	TRBD2	TRBJ2-3	TGTGCCAGCAGCCCCTACAAGGGGCGGGAGGGAAGGCCAGATACGCAGTATTTT	CASSPYKGREGRPDTQYF
-	TRBV29-1	-	TRBJ2-2	TGCAGCGTTGAGGAGCCCACCGGGGAGCTGTTTTTT	CSVEEPTGELFF
-	TRBV5-4	-	TRBJ2-3	TGTGCCAGCAGCTTTGAGGGTCCGGATACGCAGTATTTT	CASSFEGPDTQYF